Each of the 23 T cell receptor beta chains below was sequenced from the same sample in a study of shared clonotypes between healthy human individuals. Produced via immunoSEQ multiplex PCR; TCRdb's table is partial and in-frame only. The repertoire includes nearly 600,000 clones, 95% to 96% of them detected once, and 0.1% to 0.11% sits in the top ten. Naive CD8 cells lacked CD45RO, underwent positive selection for CCR7 and left out terminally differentiated effector memory CD45RA+ cells. Source material: naive CD8+ T cells sorted from blood. The receptors come from a woman younger than 45 in good health.

This clone was counted a single time. The rearrangement uses TRBV9 and TRBJ2-3, with 10 bases aligning to TRBD2. CDR1 SGDLS and CDR2 YYNGEE come from the germline V gene. V shed 0 bases and J 1 base; nucleotides not matched to a gene: 8. This CDR3 comprises 18 residues. The CDR3 nucleotides are TGTGCCAGCAGCGTAGAGGGGATAGCGGGAGGAGGCACAGATACGCAGTATTTT. Protein sequence: CASSVEGIAGGGTDTQYF.

This sequence joins TRBV28 and TRBJ2-5, with TRBD1 matching 9 bases. Germline V lookup: CDR1 MDHEN, CDR2 SYDVKM. This CDR3 is 14 amino acids long. After removal of 7 bases from V and 5 bases from J, the junction contained 8 bases not matched to a gene. The CDR3 loop is CASTRTGVGETQYF. The CDR3 bases are TGTGCCAGCACAAGGACAGGGGTTGGGGAGACCCAGTACTTC.

V gene TRBV29-1 combines with J gene TRBJ2-3, with D possibly being TRBD1 (6 bases). This CDR3 comprises 13 residues. V was clipped by 7 bases and J by 4 bases, with 15 bases between them. Germline loops: CDR1 SQVTM, CDR2 ANQGSEA. The chain's CDR3 is CSARGGRADTQYF. CDR3 DNA sequence: TGCAGCGCCCGTGGGGGCAGGGCAGATACGCAGTATTTT.

The rearrangement uses TRBV29-1 and TRBJ2-6, with D unresolved. This CDR3 region has 14 residues. Germline V gives CDR1 SQVTM, CDR2 ANQGSEA. With 3 bases removed from V and 6 bases from J, the gap between germline ends came to 12 bases. CDR3 nucleotide sequence: TGCAGCGTTGAGGAACACCTGAAGGCCAACGTCCTGACTTTC. Its protein is CSVEEHLKANVLTF.

This sequence joins TRBV10-1 and TRBJ2-2; TRBD1 agrees at 8 bases. The germline gives CDR1 WNHNN, CDR2 SYGVQD (reference sequence). V trimming: 2 bases; J trimming: 7 bases; junction bases outside the gene matches: 6. The CDR3 has 15 amino acids. This CDR3 reads CASSEGQGAGGELFF. The CDR3 DNA reads TGCGCCAGCAGTGAGGGGCAGGGGGCCGGCGGGGAGCTGTTTTTT.

The rearrangement joins TRBV19 to TRBJ2-7; 7 bases agree with TRBD2. J lost 1 base, V lost 0 bases, and 3 bases had no gene match. Germline V gene data show CDR1 as LNHDA and CDR2 as SQIVND (reference sequence). The CDR3 runs 15 residues. The DNA of the CDR3 is TGTGCCAGTAGTATAGAGGCTAGCGGATCCTACGAGCAGTACTTC. It specifies CASSIEASGSYEQYF.

V is TRBV5-5 and J is TRBJ2-1; 7 bases align to TRBD1. Trimming cost V 4 bases and J 7 bases; bases outside gene matches: 8. Germline V gives CDR1 SGHKS, CDR2 YYEKEE (reference sequence). The CDR3 sequence is 14 residues long. CDR3 bases: TGTGCCAGCAGCCCTATGAGGGGGCCGAATGAGCAGTTCTTC. Its protein is CASSPMRGPNEQFF.

This clone was recorded once. This rearrangement joins TRBV7-9 to TRBJ1-4; 12 bases fit TRBD1. The germline CDR1 and CDR2 sequences are SEHNR and FQNEAQ (reference sequence). The V segment lost 5 bases and the J segment 11 bases; nucleotides outside the gene matches: 9. This CDR3 has 15 residues. The CDR3, as DNA: TGTGCCAGCAGCCACGACCGGGACAGGGGGCAGAAACTGTTTTTT. Encoded protein: CASSHDRDRGQKLFF. Combining the CDR3 with reference TRBV7-9 and TRBJ1-4 gives the whole variable domain DTGVSQNPRHKITKRGQNVTFRCDPISEHNRLYWYRQTLGQGPEFLTYFQNEAQLEKSRLLSDRFSAERPKGSFSTLEIQRTEQGDSAMYLCASSHDRDRGQKLFFGSGTQLSVL.

CDR3 bases: TGTGCCAGCAGTGAAGCAGATACGCAGTATTTT. Translating it yields CASSEADTQYF. The V gene is TRBV2, the J gene TRBJ2-3; D not resolved. CDR3 length equals 11 residues. Germline V gene sequence: CDR1 SNHLY, CDR2 FYNNEI. Trimming removed 0 bases at V and 5 bases at J, with 0 bases between. The variable domain in full, completed from reference TRBV2 and TRBJ2-3, reads EPEVTQTPSHQVTQMGQEVILRCVPISNHLYFYWYRQILGQKVEFLVSFYNNEISEKSEIFDDQFSVERPDGSNFTLKIRSTKLEDSAMYFCASSEADTQYFGPGTRLTVL.

The V call is TRBV29-1, the J call TRBJ2-7; possible D gene TRBD2, 5 bases. The CDR3 spans 11 residues. Germline V gene lookup returns CDR1 SQVTM and CDR2 ANQGSEA. The germline V and J ends were trimmed by 6 bases and 3 bases, with 9 bases remaining between them. CDR3 DNA: TGCAGCGTGCGGACTCGCTACGAGCAGTACTTC. Its translation is CSVRTRYEQYF.

V usage is TRBV25-1 and J usage is TRBJ2-7; D call uncertain. V shed 4 bases and J shed 0 bases, with 13 bases lying between them. Per germline, CDR1 MGHDK and CDR2 SYGVNS. CDR3 size: 15 residues. The CDR3 DNA follows: TGTGCCAGCAGTGCTGGGCAGCTGAGCTCCTACGAGCAGTACTTC. Amino acids: CASSAGQLSSYEQYF.

This clone has just one count. CDR3 amino acids: CASSPGQGWEQYF. The DNA of the CDR3 is TGTGCCAGCTCACCCGGACAGGGGTGGGAGCAGTACTTC. The chain joins TRBV18 to TRBJ2-7; the match to TRBD1 covers 9 bases. Trimming cost V 3 bases and J 7 bases; bases outside gene matches: 4. Germline lookup yields CDR1 KGHSH and CDR2 LQKENI. The CDR3 is 13 residues long.

The V and J genes are TRBV12-5 and TRBJ2-1, with TRBD1 matching 8 bases. The CDR3 sequence is 15 residues long. The germline gives CDR1 LGHNT, CDR2 FRNRAP. The junction had 7 bases not matched to a gene; V was cut back by 6 bases and J by 3 bases. The CDR3 protein is CASGNGQGVYNEQFF. As DNA, the CDR3 is TGTGCTAGTGGGAATGGACAGGGAGTCTACAATGAGCAGTTCTTC.

The CDR3 DNA reads as TGTGCCAGCAGCTTATATGGACAGGGAAACACCATATATTTT. Translation gives CASSLYGQGNTIYF. The chain couples TRBV11-2 to TRBJ1-3; D possibly corresponds to TRBD1 (6 bases). The germline V gene has CDR1 SGHAT and CDR2 FQNNGV. V was pared by 2 bases and J by 4 bases, with 9 bases between. The CDR3 length is 14 residues. The full variable domain, its missing parts supplied by reference TRBV11-2 and TRBJ1-3, is EAGVAQSPRYKIIEKRQSVAFWCNPISGHATLYWYQQILGQGPKLLIQFQNNGVVDDSQLPKDRFSAERLKGVDSTLKIQPAKLEDSAVYLCASSLYGQGNTIYFGEGSWLTVV.

J is TRBJ2-5 and V is TRBV7-8; D uncertain. The CDR3 runs to 16 residues. CDR1 and CDR2 (germline): SGHVS, FQNEAQ. V was shortened by 1 base and J by 5 bases, with 17 bases between the two germline ends. The CDR3 here is CASSLGLPQYGETQYF. CDR3 DNA sequence: TGTGCCAGCAGCTTAGGATTACCACAGTATGGGGAGACCCAGTACTTC.

About this clone: Other DNA sequences within the sample encode an identical CDR3. The genes are TRBV9 and TRBJ2-1; possible D gene TRBD2, 6 bases. The ends were cut back, 3 bases at V and 0 bases at J, with 10 bases in the middle. This CDR3 is 15 amino acids long. CDR1 is SGDLS and CDR2 is YYNGEE in the germline V gene. This CDR3 is CASSGGGSSYNEQFF. The CDR3 DNA follows: TGTGCCAGCAGCGGAGGAGGGAGCTCCTACAATGAGCAGTTCTTC.

This clone was observed a few times. The chain is built from TRBV9 and TRBJ2-1; tentatively, D is TRBD1 or TRBD2 (5 bases each). The germline V gene has CDR1 SGDLS and CDR2 YYNGEE. The length of the CDR3 is 13 residues. Trimming removed 3 bases from V and 6 bases from J, with 10 bases in between. The CDR3: CASSDGAGNEQFF. The CDR3 coding sequence is TGTGCCAGCAGCGACGGGGCGGGCAATGAGCAGTTCTTC.

The V gene is TRBV27, the J gene TRBJ2-1; 8 bases agree with TRBD1. V dropped 5 bases and J dropped 1; count of bases not matched to a gene: 4. The V gene's germline CDR1 is MNHEY and CDR2 SMNVEV (reference sequence). The CDR3 spans 15 residues. The CDR3 DNA reads TGTGCCAGCAGTGACCAGGGGGCTTCCTACAATGAGCAGTTCTTC. It yields the protein CASSDQGASYNEQFF.

Of note for this clone: This sample also contains other DNA sequences that code for the same CDR3. V usage is TRBV5-4 and J usage is TRBJ2-5; unclear D gene. Trimming took off 0 bases at V and 1 base at J, with 4 bases between the two ends. The CDR3 covers 13 residues. Germline V lookup: CDR1 SGHNT, CDR2 YYREEE (reference sequence). Here the CDR3 reads CASSLGGQETQYF. In DNA, the CDR3 is TGTGCCAGCAGCTTGGGAGGCCAAGAGACCCAGTACTTC.

Regarding this clone: Other DNA variants within this sample encode the same CDR3. The chain employs TRBV28 and TRBJ2-7, with 7 bases identical to TRBD1. Germline V lookup: CDR1 MDHEN, CDR2 SYDVKM. After removal of 5 bases from V and 0 bases from J, the junction contained 4 bases not matched to a gene. CDR3 length: 14 residues. The CDR3 nucleotides are TGTGCCAGCAGTCGGACAGGATCCTCCTACGAGCAGTACTTC. It codes for CASSRTGSSYEQYF.

This clone was counted a single time. The gene calls are TRBV27 and TRBJ2-5; 8 bases align to TRBD2. The CDR3 runs to 14 residues. V was pared by 6 bases and J by 2 bases, with 5 bases of the junction left unmatched. The V gene's germline CDR1 is MNHEY and CDR2 SMNVEV (reference sequence). The CDR3 region is CASSTSGTQETQYF. The DNA of the CDR3 is TGTGCCAGCAGCACTAGCGGAACGCAAGAGACCCAGTACTTC.

This chain joins TRBV11-2 and TRBJ2-2; a weak D match, TRBD2 (7 bases). Germline V gives CDR1 SGHAT, CDR2 FQNNGV. CDR3 length: 16 residues. Trimming removed 3 bases at V and 3 bases at J, with 14 bases between. The CDR3 sequence is CASSFSGTLHTGELFF. CDR3 coding DNA: TGTGCCAGCAGCTTCAGCGGGACACTTCACACCGGGGAGCTGTTTTTT.

The chain couples TRBV4-1 to TRBJ2-1; a possible D gene is TRBD2 (5 bases). CDR1 is MGHRA, CDR2 YSYEKL, per germline. The V and J ends lost 0 bases and 0 bases respectively, with 12 bases between them. CDR3 length: 17 amino acids. CDR3 protein: CASSQEEGLSSYNEQFF. The CDR3 DNA follows: TGCGCCAGCAGCCAAGAAGAAGGACTGAGCTCCTACAATGAGCAGTTCTTC.